This TCR beta chain was recovered during a study of blood T cells in healthy people across ages. Study-level results: Lack of knowledge of donor CMV status possibly confounded expanded clonotype changes. PBMCs that were unsorted prevented a conclusive naive versus antigen-experienced comparison.

Germline V gene lookup returns CDR1 SGHRS and CDR2 YFSETQ. Trimming stripped 0 bases from V and 4 bases from J, with 21 bases between. The CDR3 runs 18 residues. A second PCR of roughly 7 to 11 cycles used a sample-barcoded 5' primer and a J-beta primer mix. Each cDNA molecule, via a template-switch adaptor with 12 random nucleotides, was tagged. MiXCR, run by TCRdb on the 5' RACE reads, gives a single entry per CDR3 protein. The sample records about 680,000 distinct CDR3 sequences, 45% to 50% being singletons. Worth noting for this clonotype: Its target is not known.

The sequenced sample was blood. The TCR comes from a woman aged 55-70 years in good health. V usage is TRBV5-1 and J usage is TRBJ2-3; D could derive from TRBD1 or TRBD2 (5 bases each). DNA for the CDR3: TGCGCCAGCAGCTTGGTTGTGGCTTGGGACGTTAGGGCAGATACGCAGTATTTT. This encodes CASSLVVAWDVRADTQYF.